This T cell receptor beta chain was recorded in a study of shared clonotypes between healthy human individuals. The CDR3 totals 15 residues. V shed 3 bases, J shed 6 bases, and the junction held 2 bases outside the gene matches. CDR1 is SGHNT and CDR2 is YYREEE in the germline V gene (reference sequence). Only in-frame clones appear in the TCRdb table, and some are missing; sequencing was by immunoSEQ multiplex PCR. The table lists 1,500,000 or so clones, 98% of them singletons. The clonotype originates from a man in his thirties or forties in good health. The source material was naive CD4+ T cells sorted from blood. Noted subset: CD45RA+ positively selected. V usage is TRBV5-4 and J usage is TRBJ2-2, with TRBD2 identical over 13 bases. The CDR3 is CASSSGLAGPGELFF. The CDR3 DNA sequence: TGTGCCAGCAGCTCGGGACTAGCGGGACCCGGGGAGCTGTTTTTT.